Reported below is one T cell receptor (beta chain). The V gene end was trimmed by 11 bases and the J gene end by 1 base; junction bases not matched to a gene: 4. CDR1 MDHEN and CDR2 SYDVKM come from the germline V gene. The CDR3 has 14 amino acids. Method: immunoSEQ multiplex PCR; TCRdb's copy keeps in-frame clones and lacks some. The data hold 200,000 to 300,000 clones, with about nine tenths observed a single time. This record belongs to a study of blood T cell repertoires in COVID-19. Study details: PBMCs, B-cell-depleted T cells, or T cells were the source of the cDNA or gDNA that made up the material.

Participants, about 18 to 100 years old, spanned approximately 26 US areas. Researchers sorted participants into cohorts using their self-reported clinical history. Donors in Cohort 3 who had recovered were those with two negative PCRs, healthcare professional clearance, or resolution of their symptoms. V is TRBV28 and J is TRBJ2-1, with 11 bases aligning to TRBD1. The sequenced material came from PBMCs or T cells enriched from blood (not recorded which). The origin of this receptor is a man aged 40-50 years who had recovered from COVID-19. The CDR3 sequence: CAGRDRGSYNEQFF. The CDR3 DNA sequence: TGTGCCGGCCGGGACAGGGGGTCCTACAATGAGCAGTTCTTC.